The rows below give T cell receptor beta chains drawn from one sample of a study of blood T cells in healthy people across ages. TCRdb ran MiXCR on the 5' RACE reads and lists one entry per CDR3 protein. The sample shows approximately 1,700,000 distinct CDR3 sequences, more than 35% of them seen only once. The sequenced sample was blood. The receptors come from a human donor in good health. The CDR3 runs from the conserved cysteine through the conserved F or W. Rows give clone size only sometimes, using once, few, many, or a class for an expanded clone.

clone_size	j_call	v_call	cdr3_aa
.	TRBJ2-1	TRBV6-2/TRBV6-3	CASSYVDISYNEQFF
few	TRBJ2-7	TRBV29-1	CSVAWGFEQYF
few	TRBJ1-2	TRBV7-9	CASSSRFLGTGGEGNGYTF
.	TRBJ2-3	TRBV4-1	CASNQERSLDRAPDTQYF
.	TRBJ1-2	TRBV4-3	CASSQDNRARYGYTF
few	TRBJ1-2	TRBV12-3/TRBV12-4	CASSTPGRLEYGYTF
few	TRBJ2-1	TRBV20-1	CSAEGQGGSNGLSNEQFF
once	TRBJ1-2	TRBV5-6	CASSRWAGGGYTF
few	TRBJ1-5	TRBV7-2	CASSQGVGAGQPQHF
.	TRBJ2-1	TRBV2	CASSEGQGSSYEQFF
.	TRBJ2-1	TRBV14	CASRLGRHGDEQFF
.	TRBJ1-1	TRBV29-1	CSVEKSRGNTEAFF
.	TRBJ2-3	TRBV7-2	CASSRSGGATDTQYF
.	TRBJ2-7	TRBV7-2	CASSSQRGPRSSYEQYF
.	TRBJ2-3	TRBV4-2	CASSQEALAGGKDTQYF
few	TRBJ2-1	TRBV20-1	CSASFSSGGVGDEQFF
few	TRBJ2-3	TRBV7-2	CASSHGWDTQYF
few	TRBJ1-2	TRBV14	CASSQERYYGYTF
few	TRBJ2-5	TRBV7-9	CASSYPRGRGGQETQYF
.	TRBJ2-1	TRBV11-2	CASSLRGPTSYNEQFF
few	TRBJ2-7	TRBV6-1	CASTDEVHLTADEQYF
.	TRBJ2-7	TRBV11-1	CASSLARDRGLSYEQYF
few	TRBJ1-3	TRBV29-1	CSVDRGDNTIYF
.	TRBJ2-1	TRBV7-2	CASSLARGNYNEQFF
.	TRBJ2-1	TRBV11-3	CASSFLLAPYNEQFF
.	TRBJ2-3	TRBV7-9	CASSPFSYTDTQYF
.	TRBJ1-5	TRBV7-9	CASSLNQYNQPQHF
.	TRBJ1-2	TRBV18	CASSPGGAGIGYTF
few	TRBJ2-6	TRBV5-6	CASSLVALAQGGANVLTF
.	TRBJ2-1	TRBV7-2	CASSLGAGVVNEQFF
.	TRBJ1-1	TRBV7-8	CASSPLPEGAGTEAFF
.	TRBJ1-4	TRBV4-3	CASSQDLGTLGDEKLFF
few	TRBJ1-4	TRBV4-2	CASSQDLGRLSTPGEKLFF